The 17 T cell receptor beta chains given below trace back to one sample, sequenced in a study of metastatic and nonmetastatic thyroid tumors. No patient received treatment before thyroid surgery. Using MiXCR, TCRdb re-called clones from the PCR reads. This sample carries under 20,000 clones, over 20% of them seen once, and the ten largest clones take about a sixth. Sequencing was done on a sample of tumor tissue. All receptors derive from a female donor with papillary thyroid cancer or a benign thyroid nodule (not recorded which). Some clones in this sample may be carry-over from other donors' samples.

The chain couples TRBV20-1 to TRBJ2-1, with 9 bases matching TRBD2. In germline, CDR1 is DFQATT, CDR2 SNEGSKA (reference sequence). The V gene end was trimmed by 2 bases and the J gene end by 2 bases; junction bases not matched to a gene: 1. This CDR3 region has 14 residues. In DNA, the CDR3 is TGCAGTGCTAGAAGACTAGCGGCCTACAATGAGCAGTTCTTC. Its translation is CSARRLAAYNEQFF.

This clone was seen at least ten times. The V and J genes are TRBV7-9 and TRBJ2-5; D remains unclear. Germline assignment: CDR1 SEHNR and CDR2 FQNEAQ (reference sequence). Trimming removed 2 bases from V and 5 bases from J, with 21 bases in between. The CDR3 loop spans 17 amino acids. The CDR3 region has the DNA TGTGCCAGCAGCTTAAACTGGCAGGCTATAGGGTGGGAGACCCAGTACTTC. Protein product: CASSLNWQAIGWETQYF.

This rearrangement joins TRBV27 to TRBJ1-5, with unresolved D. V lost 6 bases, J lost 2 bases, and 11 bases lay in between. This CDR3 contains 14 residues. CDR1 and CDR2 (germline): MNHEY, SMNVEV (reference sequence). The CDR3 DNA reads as TGTGCCAGCAGCCCTCGGGGTCGCAATCAGCCCCAGCATTTT. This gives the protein CASSPRGRNQPQHF.

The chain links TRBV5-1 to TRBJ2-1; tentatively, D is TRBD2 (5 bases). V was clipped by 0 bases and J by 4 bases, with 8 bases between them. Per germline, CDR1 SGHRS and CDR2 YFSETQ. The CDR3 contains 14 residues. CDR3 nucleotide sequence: TGCGCCAGCAGCTTGGAAGCGGTATACAATGAGCAGTTCTTC. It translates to CASSLEAVYNEQFF.

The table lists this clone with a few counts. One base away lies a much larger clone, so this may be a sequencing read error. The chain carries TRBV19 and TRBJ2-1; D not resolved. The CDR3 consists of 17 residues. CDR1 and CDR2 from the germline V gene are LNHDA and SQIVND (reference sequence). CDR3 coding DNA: TGTGCCGGTAGTGATCGGTATGGCGGAAGCTCCTACAATGAGCAGTTCTTC. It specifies CAGSDRYGGSSYNEQFF.

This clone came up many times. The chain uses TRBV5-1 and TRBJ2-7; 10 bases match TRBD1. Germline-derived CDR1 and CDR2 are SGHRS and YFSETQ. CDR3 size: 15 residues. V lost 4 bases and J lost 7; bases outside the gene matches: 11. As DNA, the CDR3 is TGCGCCAGCAGCCTCGCCGGGACAGGGGCTGGTGAGCAGTACTTC. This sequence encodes CASSLAGTGAGEQYF.

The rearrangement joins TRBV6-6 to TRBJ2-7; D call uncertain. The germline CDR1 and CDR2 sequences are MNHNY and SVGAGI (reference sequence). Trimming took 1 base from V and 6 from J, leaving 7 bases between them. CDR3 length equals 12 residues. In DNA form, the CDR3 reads TGTGCCAGCAGTTACTACGCCGGCGAGCAGTACTTC. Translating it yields CASSYYAGEQYF.

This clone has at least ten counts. CDR3 sequence (DNA): TGCGCCAGCGGTTATGGACTGCTCTACGAGCAGTACTTC. Protein product: CASGYGLLYEQYF. The chain links TRBV5-1 to TRBJ2-7; tentative D call: TRBD2 (5 bases). CDR1 and CDR2 from the germline V gene are SGHRS and YFSETQ. The CDR3 covers 13 residues. Trimming took off 7 bases at V and 3 bases at J, with 14 bases between the two ends.

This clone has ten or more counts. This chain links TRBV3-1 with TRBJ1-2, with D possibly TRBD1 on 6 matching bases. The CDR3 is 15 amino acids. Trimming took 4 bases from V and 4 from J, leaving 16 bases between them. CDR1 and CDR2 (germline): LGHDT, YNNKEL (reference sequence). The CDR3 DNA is TGTGCCAGCAGCCCAGGGGTCCAAGGGGCCTATGGCTACACCTTC. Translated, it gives CASSPGVQGAYGYTF.

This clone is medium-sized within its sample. For the CDR3, the DNA is TGTGCCAGCAGTTACTCGATAAGGAGGGAGGCAGGTTTGGACGAGCAGTACTTC. It specifies CASSYSIRREAGLDEQYF. The J gene is TRBJ2-7, the V gene TRBV6-2 or TRBV6-3; D possibly corresponds to TRBD2 (6 bases). The CDR3 is 18 residues long. Trimming shortened V by 0 bases and J by 5 bases, and 23 bases separated the two germline ends. Germline V gives CDR1 MNHEY, CDR2 SVGEGT.

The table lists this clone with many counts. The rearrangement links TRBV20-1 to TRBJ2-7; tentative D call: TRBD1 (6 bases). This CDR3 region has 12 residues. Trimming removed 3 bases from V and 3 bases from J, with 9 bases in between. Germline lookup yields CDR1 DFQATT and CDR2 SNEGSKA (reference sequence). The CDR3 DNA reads TGCAGTGCTAGGATGGACAGCTACGAGCAGTACTTC. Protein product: CSARMDSYEQYF.

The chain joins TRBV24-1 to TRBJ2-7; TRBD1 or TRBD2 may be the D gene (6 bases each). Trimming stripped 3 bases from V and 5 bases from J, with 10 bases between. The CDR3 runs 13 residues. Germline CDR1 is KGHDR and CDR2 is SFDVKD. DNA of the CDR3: TGTGCCACCAGTGATCCCGGGGGCCACGAGCAGTACTTC. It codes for CATSDPGGHEQYF.

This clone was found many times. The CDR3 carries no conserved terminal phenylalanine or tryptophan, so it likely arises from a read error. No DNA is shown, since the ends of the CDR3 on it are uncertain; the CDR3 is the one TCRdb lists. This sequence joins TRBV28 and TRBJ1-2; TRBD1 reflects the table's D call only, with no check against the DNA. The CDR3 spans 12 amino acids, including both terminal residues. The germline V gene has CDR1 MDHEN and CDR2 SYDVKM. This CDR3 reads CASARQLYGFTL.

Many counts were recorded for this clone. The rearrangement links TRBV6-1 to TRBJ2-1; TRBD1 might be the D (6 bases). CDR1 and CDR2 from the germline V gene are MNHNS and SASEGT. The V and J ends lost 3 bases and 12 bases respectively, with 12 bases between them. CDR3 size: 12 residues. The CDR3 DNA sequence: TGTGCCAGCAGTGACTCCGGGACAAGGCAGTTCTTC. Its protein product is CASSDSGTRQFF.

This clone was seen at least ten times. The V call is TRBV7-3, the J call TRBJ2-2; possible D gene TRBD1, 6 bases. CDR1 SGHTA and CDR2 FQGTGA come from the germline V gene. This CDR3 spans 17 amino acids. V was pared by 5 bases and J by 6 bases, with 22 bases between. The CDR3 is CASSPQGWGPKAGELFF. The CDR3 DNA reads TGTGCCAGCAGCCCCCAGGGGTGGGGTCCCAAGGCCGGGGAGCTGTTTTTT.

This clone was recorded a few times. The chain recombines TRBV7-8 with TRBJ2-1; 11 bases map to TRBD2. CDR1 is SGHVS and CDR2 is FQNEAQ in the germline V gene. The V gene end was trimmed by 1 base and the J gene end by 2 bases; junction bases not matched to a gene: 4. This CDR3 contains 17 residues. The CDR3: CASSLGGLAETYNEQFF. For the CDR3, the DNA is TGTGCCAGCAGCTTAGGGGGACTAGCGGAGACCTACAATGAGCAGTTCTTC.

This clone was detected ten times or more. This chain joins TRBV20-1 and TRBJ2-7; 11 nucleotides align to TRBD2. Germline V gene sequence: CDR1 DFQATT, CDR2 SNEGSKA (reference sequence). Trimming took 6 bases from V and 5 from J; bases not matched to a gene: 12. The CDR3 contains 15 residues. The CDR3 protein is CSAGPLAGGFHEQYF. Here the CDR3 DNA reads TGCAGTGCAGGGCCCCTAGCGGGAGGTTTCCACGAGCAGTACTTC.